Listed below are T cell receptor beta chains from one sample, sequenced in a study of cytomegalovirus exposure and HLA in healthy donors. This table comes from immunoSEQ multiplex PCR, and its TCRdb copy is limited to in-frame clones, with some not included. Of some 110,000 clones in the sample, approximately 80% are singletons; the top ten hold about 3.9%. The sample comprised PBMCs. These receptors originate from a woman aged 30 to 39 in good health and CMV-seronegative. CDR3s include the opening cysteine and the closing phenylalanine or tryptophan. A D gene is named only where the DNA matches it firmly. Clone size appears in some rows only: once, few, many, or a class for an expanded clone.

D	V	size	J	DNA	CDR3
TRBD2	TRBV5-8	.	TRBJ2-1	TGTGCCAGCAGGGGGATGAGGCTAGCGGTATACAATGAGCAGTTCTTC	CASRGMRLAVYNEQFF
.	TRBV6-1	.	TRBJ2-7	TGTGCCAGCAGTAGCACGGTCGGGATCTACGAGCAGTACTTC	CASSSTVGIYEQYF
TRBD2	TRBV14	.	TRBJ2-7	TGTGCCAGCAGCCTTAGACCCTTAGCGGGAGTCTACGAGCAGTACTTC	CASSLRPLAGVYEQYF
TRBD2	TRBV29-1	few	TRBJ2-1	TGCAGCGTTGATAGTGCGGGAGGGCCAAACAATGAGCAGTTCTTC	CSVDSAGGPNNEQFF
.	TRBV19	.	TRBJ2-3	TGTGCCAGTGCGGAAGGGCAGGGCCCAGATACGCAGTATTTT	CASAEGQGPDTQYF
TRBD1	TRBV27	.	TRBJ1-4	TGTGCCAGCAGTTTGTCAGGGGGGCGGGGTGAAAAACTGTTTTTT	CASSLSGGRGEKLFF
TRBD1	TRBV18	few	TRBJ2-7	TGTGCCAGCTCACCCATCGACAGGGTTCGGGACGAGCAGTACTTC	CASSPIDRVRDEQYF
TRBD2	TRBV19	.	TRBJ2-5	TGTGCCAGTAGTTCCGGGGGGGGGCAAGAGACCCAGTACTTC	CASSSGGGQETQYF
.	TRBV6-4	.	TRBJ1-5	TGTGCCAGCAGCGATGGGGCAGGGGAAAATCAGCCCCAGCATTTT	CASSDGAGENQPQHF
TRBD1	TRBV28	.	TRBJ1-4	TGTGCCAGCAGTGCCTCCGGTGGGACAGGGGGCGGATCTGATGAAAAACTGTTTTTT	CASSASGGTGGGSDEKLFF
TRBD2	TRBV5-4	.	TRBJ2-1	TGTGCCAGCAGCTTGGACGGACTAGCGGGAGTTAATGAGCAGTTCTTC	CASSLDGLAGVNEQFF
TRBD2	TRBV27	.	TRBJ2-7	TGTGCCAGCAGTCCAGCGGGAGGGCCCTACGAGCAGTACTTC	CASSPAGGPYEQYF
.	TRBV6-6	.	TRBJ1-2	TGTGCCAGCAGTTACACACAGGGAGGCTACACCTTC	CASSYTQGGYTF
TRBD2	TRBV7-6	.	TRBJ2-1	TGTGCCAGCAGCTTGGGGACTAGCGGGGACAATGAGCAGTTCTTC	CASSLGTSGDNEQFF
TRBD2	TRBV6-1	few	TRBJ2-3	TGTGCCAGCAGTGAATCTAGCGGGAGGGGAGATACGCAGTATTTT	CASSESSGRGDTQYF